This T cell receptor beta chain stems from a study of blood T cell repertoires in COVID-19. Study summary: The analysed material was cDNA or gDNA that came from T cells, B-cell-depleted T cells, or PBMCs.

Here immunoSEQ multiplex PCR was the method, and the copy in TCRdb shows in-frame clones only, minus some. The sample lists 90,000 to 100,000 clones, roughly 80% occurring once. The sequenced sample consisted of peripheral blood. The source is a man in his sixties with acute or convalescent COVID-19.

CDR3 sequence reads: CASSWGFADTQYF. The DNA of the CDR3 is TGTGCCAGCAGCTGGGGCTTTGCAGATACGCAGTATTTT. The gene calls are TRBV7-2 and TRBJ2-3; maybe TRBD1 (5 bases). This CDR3 has 13 amino acids. V was clipped by 4 bases and J by 4 bases, with 9 bases between them. CDR1 is SGHTA and CDR2 is FQGNSA in the germline V gene.